This T cell receptor (beta chain) was recorded in a study of long-term antiretroviral therapy in people with HIV. Study-level results: Among HIV repertoires, CDR3 length ranges were narrower than those of controls.

About this clone: Its target is unknown.

V lost 6 bases and J 0 bases, leaving 13 bases between the germline ends. This CDR3 is 15 amino acids long. Germline V gene lookup returns CDR1 SGHTA and CDR2 FQGTGA. Samples were assayed with immunoSEQ v3.0 at survey level. The table came from immunoSEQ multiplex PCR; TCRdb's copy has only in-frame clones and leaves some out. The sample includes 30,000 to 40,000 clones, roughly 85% of them seen just once. The chain links TRBV7-3 to TRBJ2-3; tentative D call: TRBD2 (5 bases). The sequence was obtained from a man aged 18 to 29 with HIV. Sequences were derived from unsorted PBMCs, sampled 0.4 years before starting antiretroviral therapy. The CDR3 DNA reads as TGTGCCAGCAGTTTGGGAGTGGGGAGCACAGATACGCAGTATTTT. Translating gives CASSLGVGSTDTQYF.